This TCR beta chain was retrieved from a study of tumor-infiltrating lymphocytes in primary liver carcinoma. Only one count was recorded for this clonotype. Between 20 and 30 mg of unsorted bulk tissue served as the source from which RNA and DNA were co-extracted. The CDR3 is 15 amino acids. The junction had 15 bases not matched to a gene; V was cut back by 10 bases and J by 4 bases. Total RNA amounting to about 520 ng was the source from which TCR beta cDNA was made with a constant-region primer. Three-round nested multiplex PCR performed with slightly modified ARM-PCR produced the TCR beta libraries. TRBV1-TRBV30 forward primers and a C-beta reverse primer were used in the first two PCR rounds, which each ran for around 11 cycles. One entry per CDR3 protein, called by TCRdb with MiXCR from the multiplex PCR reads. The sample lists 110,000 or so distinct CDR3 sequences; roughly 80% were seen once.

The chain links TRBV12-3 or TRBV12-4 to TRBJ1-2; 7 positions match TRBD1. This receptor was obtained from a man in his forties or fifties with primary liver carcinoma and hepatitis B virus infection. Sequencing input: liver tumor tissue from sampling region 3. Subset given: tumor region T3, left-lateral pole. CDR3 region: CAIRSGQELGYGYTF. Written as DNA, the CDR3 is TGTGCCATCAGATCCGGACAGGAGCTTGGCTATGGCTACACCTTC.